This section outlines one T cell receptor (beta chain) sequence together with its context. The data stem from a study of blood T cell repertoires in COVID-19. Study details: The analysed material was cDNA or gDNA that came from T cells, B-cell-depleted T cells, or PBMCs.

The data were produced by immunoSEQ multiplex PCR, yet TCRdb's version contains in-frame clones alone and is incomplete. The data show some 300,000 clones, with approximately 88% seen just once and around 0.92% held by the top ten. This CDR3 is built from 13 residues. Trimming removed 5 bases at V and 6 bases at J, with 11 bases between. Looked up from germline, CDR1 is MNHEY and CDR2 is SVGAGI. Donors in Cohort 3 counted as recovered after two negative PCRs, clearance, or symptom resolution. The rearrangement uses TRBV6-5 and TRBJ1-5, with TRBD1 as a possible D gene (6 bases). The receptor comes from a woman younger than 45 who had recovered from COVID-19. Sequenced: PBMCs or T cells enriched from blood (not recorded which). Written as DNA, the CDR3 is TGTGCCAGCAGTCCCCTACAGGGTCAGCCCCAGCATTTT. It encodes CASSPLQGQPQHF.